The clone carrying this T cell receptor beta chain occurred once. Antigen unknown. This may be a read error, as it is one base from a much larger clone. Donation came from healthy Caucasian individuals in Russia who were aged 6 to 90. Investigators took approximately 10 milliliters of peripheral blood from every donor. The germline V gene encodes CDR1 GTSNPN and CDR2 SVGIG (reference sequence). The CDR3 extends over 12 amino acids. A second PCR, run for about 7 to 11 cycles, used a sample-barcoded 5' primer plus a J-beta primer mix. In TCRdb, the 5' RACE reads were re-called with MiXCR into one record per CDR3 protein. The table shows hundreds of thousands of distinct CDR3 sequences, with approximately 52% occurring only once. This record comes from a study of blood T cells in healthy people across ages. Points from the study as a whole: In older individuals, TCR beta diversity per million T cells was lower, falling roughly linearly with age.

The chain has TRBV30 and TRBJ2-1, with no clear D. The clonotype comes from a woman of 80 years or more in good health. Sequenced input: blood. The chain's CDR3 is CARSVQYNEQFF. DNA for the CDR3: TGTGCCAGGAGTGTTCAGTACAATGAGCAGTTCTTC.